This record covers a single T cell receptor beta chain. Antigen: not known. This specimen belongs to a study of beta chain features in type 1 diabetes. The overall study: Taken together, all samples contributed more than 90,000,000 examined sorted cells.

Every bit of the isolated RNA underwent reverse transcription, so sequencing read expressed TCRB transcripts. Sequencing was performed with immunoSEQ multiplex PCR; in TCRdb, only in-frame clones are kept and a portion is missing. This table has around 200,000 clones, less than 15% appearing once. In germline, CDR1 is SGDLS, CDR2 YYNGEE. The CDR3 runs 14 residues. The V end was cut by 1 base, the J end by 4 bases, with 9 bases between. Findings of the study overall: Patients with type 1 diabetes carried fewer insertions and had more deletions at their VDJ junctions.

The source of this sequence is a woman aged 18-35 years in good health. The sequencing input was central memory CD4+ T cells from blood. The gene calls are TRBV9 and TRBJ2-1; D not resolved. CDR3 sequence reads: CASSVSPVYNEQFF. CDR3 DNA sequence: TGTGCCAGCAGCGTAAGCCCGGTTTACAATGAGCAGTTCTTC. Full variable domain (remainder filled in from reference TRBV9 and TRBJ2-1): DSGVTQTPKHLITATGQRVTLRCSPRSGDLSVYWYQQSLDQGLQFLIQYYNGEERAKGNILERFSAQQFPDLHSELNLSSLELGDSALYFCASSVSPVYNEQFFGPGTRLTVL.